The clone carrying this TCR beta chain was observed once. These data belong to a study of control samples from healthy donors and cancer patients. Some clones are missing from TCRdb's copy, which holds only in-frame ones; the method was immunoSEQ multiplex PCR. The sample lists 400,000 to 450,000 clones, 80% to 95% occurring once. Per germline, CDR1 SGHAT and CDR2 FQNNGV. The CDR3 runs 15 residues. Trimming took 5 bases from V and 3 from J; bases not matched to a gene: 7. This TCR came from a man aged 35-49 years with head and neck cancer. The J gene is TRBJ1-3, the V gene TRBV11-2, with 7 nucleotides matching TRBD1. The sequenced sample consisted of PBMCs. The CDR3 sequence is CASSLLQGFGNTIYF. As DNA, the CDR3 is TGTGCCAGCAGCCTACTACAGGGGTTTGGAAACACCATATATTTT. Complete variable domain (other parts from reference TRBV11-2 and TRBJ1-3): EAGVAQSPRYKIIEKRQSVAFWCNPISGHATLYWYQQILGQGPKLLIQFQNNGVVDDSQLPKDRFSAERLKGVDSTLKIQPAKLEDSAVYLCASSLLQGFGNTIYFGEGSWLTVV.